This entry lists 11 T cell receptor beta chains sequenced from one sample in a study of blood T cell repertoires in COVID-19. Assay: immunoSEQ multiplex PCR; the TCRdb copy retains only in-frame clones and omits some. Among 130,000 to 150,000 clones listed, around 84% were seen once. Sequencing was done on a sample of peripheral blood. Receptor source: a human donor in a cohort sampled during active COVID-19.

Regarding this clone: The junction differs from germline at one of its ends, possibly a read error. The J gene is TRBJ2-3, the V gene TRBV5-1; 13 bases are a match to TRBD2. This CDR3 has 13 amino acids. Germline values: CDR1 SGHRS, CDR2 YFSETQ. CDR3 in amino acids: CASSWDRTSGGVF. The CDR3 DNA reads TGCGCCAGCAGCTGGGACCGGACTAGCGGGGGAGTTTTT.

The rearrangement links TRBV19 to TRBJ1-6, with 7 bases identical to TRBD1. V shed 9 bases and J 8 bases; nucleotides not matched to a gene: 7. The CDR3 is 13 amino acids. The V gene's germline CDR1 is LNHDA and CDR2 SQIVND (reference sequence). The CDR3 is CASHGDRDSPLHF. CDR3 sequence (DNA): TGTGCCAGCCATGGGGACAGAGATTCACCCCTCCACTTT.

This clone appeared a few times. The gene calls are TRBV24-1 and TRBJ1-5, with a weak D call TRBD1 (5 bases). CDR1 and CDR2 (germline): KGHDR, SFDVKD. This CDR3 has 13 amino acids. V shed 10 bases and J shed 1 base, with 10 bases lying between them. In nucleotides, the CDR3 is TGTGCCACGGCCCGGGGGAGCAATCAGCCCCAGCATTTT. Protein sequence: CATARGSNQPQHF.

This chain connects TRBV19 to TRBJ1-2; D is unclear. Trimming removed 5 bases at V and 3 bases at J, with 19 bases between. This CDR3 has 16 amino acids. Germline CDR1 and CDR2: LNHDA and SQIVND (reference sequence). The CDR3 coding sequence is TGTGCCAGTAGTGCGCCCGGGTTAGAGGGTCACTATGGCTACACCTTC. This codes for CASSAPGLEGHYGYTF.

The chain employs TRBV2 and TRBJ1-1, with 7 bases fitting TRBD1. Germline CDR1 and CDR2: SNHLY and FYNNEI. This CDR3 has 13 residues. Trimming cost V 9 bases and J 0 bases; bases outside gene matches: 4. As DNA, the CDR3 is TGTGCCAGTAAGGGACAGCTGAACACTGAAGCTTTCTTT. Amino acids: CASKGQLNTEAFF.

The chain is built from TRBV9 and TRBJ1-1, with a weak D call TRBD1 (6 bases). The CDR3 contains 13 residues. Trimming took off 3 bases at V and 3 bases at J, with 9 bases between the two ends. Germline V gene lookup returns CDR1 SGDLS and CDR2 YYNGEE. The CDR3 sequence: CASSGTGHTEAFF. CDR3 in DNA: TGTGCCAGCAGCGGCACAGGGCACACTGAAGCTTTCTTT.

The chain has TRBV7-9 and TRBJ1-2; the D gene is possibly TRBD1 (5 bases). V lost 1 base and J lost 8, with 14 bases in between. Germline V gives CDR1 SEHNR, CDR2 FQNEAQ (reference sequence). This CDR3 contains 14 residues. The CDR3: CASSLGAGSNGYTF. CDR3 DNA: TGTGCCAGCAGCTTAGGTGCAGGGTCGAACGGCTACACCTTC.

The V and J genes are TRBV4-3 and TRBJ2-2; D may be TRBD2 (7 bases). The germline gives CDR1 LGHNA, CDR2 YSLEER. Trimming removed 2 bases at V and 5 bases at J, with 12 bases between. This CDR3 region has 15 residues. Written as DNA, the CDR3 is TGCGCCAGCAGCCAATCGGGGGGCCGGACCGGGGAGCTGTTTTTT. Translating gives CASSQSGGRTGELFF.

This clone was seen only once. V usage is TRBV18 and J usage is TRBJ1-6; D might be TRBD1 (6 bases). Trimming took 2 bases from V and 7 from J, leaving 15 bases between them. The CDR3 loop spans 16 amino acids. Germline V lookup: CDR1 KGHSH, CDR2 LQKENI. The CDR3 here is CASSPYTPGENSPLHF. The CDR3 DNA is TGTGCCAGCTCACCATATACGCCAGGGGAAAATTCACCCCTCCACTTT. Full variable domain (missing parts from reference TRBV18 and TRBJ1-6): NAGVMQNPRHLVRRRGQEARLRCSPMKGHSHVYWYRQLPEEGLKFMVYLQKENIIDESGMPKERFSAEFPKEGPSILRIQQVVRGDSAAYFCASSPYTPGENSPLHFGNGTRLTVT.

The CDR3 here is CASSFAPQLNGYTF. CDR3 bases: TGTGCCAGCAGCTTTGCACCCCAACTGAATGGCTACACCTTC. The chain has TRBV7-9 and TRBJ1-2; D call uncertain. The CDR3 is made up of 14 amino acids. Trimming removed 3 bases at V and 6 bases at J, with 14 bases between. Germline CDR1 and CDR2: SEHNR and FQNEAQ (reference sequence). Full variable domain (outside the CDR3, taken from reference TRBV7-9 and TRBJ1-2): DTGVSQNPRHKITKRGQNVTFRCDPISEHNRLYWYRQTLGQGPEFLTYFQNEAQLEKSRLLSDRFSAERPKGSFSTLEIQRTEQGDSAMYLCASSFAPQLNGYTFGSGTRLTVV.

The table lists this clone with a count of one. The chain carries TRBV7-2 and TRBJ2-7; D gene unclear. From germline, CDR1 is SGHTA and CDR2 FQGNSA. The germline V and J ends were trimmed by 1 base and 1 base, with 14 bases remaining between them. The CDR3 is 16 amino acids. CDR3 nucleotide sequence: TGTGCCAGCAGCTTAGGACCCAGCCCAGGTTCCTACGAGCAGTACTTC. This gives the protein CASSLGPSPGSYEQYF.